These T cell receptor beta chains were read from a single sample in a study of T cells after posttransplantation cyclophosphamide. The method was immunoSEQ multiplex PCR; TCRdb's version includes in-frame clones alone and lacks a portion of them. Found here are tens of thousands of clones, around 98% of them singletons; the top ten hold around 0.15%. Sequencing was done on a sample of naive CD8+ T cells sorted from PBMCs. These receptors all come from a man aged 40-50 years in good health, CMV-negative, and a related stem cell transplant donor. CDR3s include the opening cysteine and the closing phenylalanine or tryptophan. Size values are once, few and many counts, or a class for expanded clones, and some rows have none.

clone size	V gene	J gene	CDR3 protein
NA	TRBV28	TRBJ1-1	CASSFYRGRTEAFF
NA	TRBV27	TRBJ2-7	CASSFLGASYEQYF
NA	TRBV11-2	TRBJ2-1	CASSLVSGNEQFF
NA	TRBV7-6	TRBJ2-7	CASSLEEGGPYEQYF
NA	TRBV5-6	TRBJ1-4	CASSSPPGWTSNEKLFF
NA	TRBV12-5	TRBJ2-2	CASGLVTSGSRMNTGELFF
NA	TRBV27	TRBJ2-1	CASPGTMSSYNEQFF
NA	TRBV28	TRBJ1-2	CASSYSVTGGSGYTF
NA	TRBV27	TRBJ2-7	CASSGGSGNPYEQYF
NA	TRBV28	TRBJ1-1	CASSFRRRTEAFF
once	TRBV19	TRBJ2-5	CASSIQERGSETQYF
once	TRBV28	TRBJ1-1	CASSFLAGGDTEAFF
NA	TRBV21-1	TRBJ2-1	CASSKGDRGYNEQFF
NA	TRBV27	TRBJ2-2	CASSLGTSGVNTGELFF
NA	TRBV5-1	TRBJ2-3	CASSSRGGADTQYF
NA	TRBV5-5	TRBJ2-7	CASSFNYEQYF
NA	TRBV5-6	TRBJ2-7	CASSWSRGSGAFYEQYF
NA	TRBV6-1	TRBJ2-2	CATHEPGNTGELFF
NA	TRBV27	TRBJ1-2	CASRQGARGYTF
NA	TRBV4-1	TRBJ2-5	CASSPRPGTVQETQYF
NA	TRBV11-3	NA	CASSQGVGYEQYF
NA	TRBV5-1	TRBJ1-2	CASTGPYGYTF
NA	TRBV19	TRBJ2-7	CASKRRGYHEQYF
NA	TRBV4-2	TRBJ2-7	CASSPGGGSYYEQYF
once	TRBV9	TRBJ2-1	CASSAGDSYNEQFF
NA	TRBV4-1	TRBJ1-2	CASSQTDNYGYTF
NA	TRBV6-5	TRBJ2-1	CASSKTVPRYNEQFF
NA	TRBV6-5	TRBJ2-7	CASNQPDSPDYEQYF
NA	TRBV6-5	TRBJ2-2	CASSPTWRGGGELFF
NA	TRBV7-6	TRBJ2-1	CASSLSPAGINEQFF
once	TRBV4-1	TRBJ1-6	CASSQDLIQGSASPLHF
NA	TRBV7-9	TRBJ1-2	CASSPGQGGYGYTF
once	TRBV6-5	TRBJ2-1	CASSYFGSNEQFF
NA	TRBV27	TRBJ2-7	CASSLSGTSYEQYF
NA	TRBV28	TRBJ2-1	CASSFASTSGDKSIDYNEQFF
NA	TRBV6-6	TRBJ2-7	CASSYDTRGHEQYF
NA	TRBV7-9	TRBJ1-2	CASSLGDYGYTF
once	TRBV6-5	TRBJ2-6	CASSLVYSGANVLTF
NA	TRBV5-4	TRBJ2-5	CASSLVSDQETQYF
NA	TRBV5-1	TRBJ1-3	CASSLQGAAEGSSAIYF
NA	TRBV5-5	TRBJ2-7	CASSLGLAGVRPYEQYF